Here is one T cell receptor beta chain with its context. The data derive from a study of OX40 agonist ivuxolimab in advanced cancers. V lost 5 bases and J 1 base, leaving 9 bases between the germline ends. The CDR3 runs to 13 residues. The germline V gene encodes CDR1 SGHNT and CDR2 YENEEA. The assay was immunoSEQ multiplex PCR, and TCRdb's table has in-frame clones only and misses some. The data hold 90,000 or so clones, with 80% to 95% observed a single time. The receptor's source is an adult with an advanced solid tumor such as melanoma, head and neck, liver or kidney cancer. The J gene is TRBJ2-7, the V gene TRBV11-3, with D possibly being TRBD1 or TRBD2 (5 bases each). The material was CD4+ or CD8+ T cells sorted from blood, obtained in a trial of the OX40 agonist ivuxolimab. CDR3 DNA: TGTGCCAGCAGCCCGGGGCAATCCTACGAGCAGTACTTC. Translated, it gives CASSPGQSYEQYF.